This T cell receptor (beta chain) was sequenced in a study of shared clonotypes between healthy human individuals. Study results and limitations: Larger estimated richness was generally recorded for naive subsets relative to memory subsets.

The germline CDR1 and CDR2 sequences are SQVTM and ANQGSEA. Trimming removed 4 bases from V and 6 bases from J; junction bases left unmatched: 7. CDR3 length: 13 amino acids. This clone has a single count. The antigen is unknown. The naive CD8 fraction comprised CD45RO-negative cells positively selected for CCR7 and excluded terminally differentiated effector memory CD45RA+ cells. The assay used deep level. About 30,000 T cell genomes, or 200 ng DNA, went into the sorted-subset replicate PCRs. Assay used: immunoSEQ multiplex PCR; TCRdb lists only in-frame clones, some missing. The data show roughly 770,000 clones, 95% to 97% seen once.

The sequencing sample was made of naive CD8+ T cells sorted from blood. This receptor was taken from a man under 40 in good health. The chain recombines TRBV29-1 with TRBJ1-2; 8 bases are a match to TRBD1. CDR3 nucleotide sequence: TGCAGCGTTGCCTTGGACAGGGTGCATGGCTACACCTTC. Encoded protein: CSVALDRVHGYTF. Full variable domain (missing parts from reference TRBV29-1 and TRBJ1-2): SAVISQKPSRDICQRGTSLTIQCQVDSQVTMMFWYRQQPGQSLTLIATANQGSEATYESGFVIDKFPISRPNLTFSTLTVSNMSPEDSSIYLCSVALDRVHGYTFGSGTRLTVV.